These 28 T cell receptor beta chains were sequenced from one sample in a study of follicular helper T cells after annual influenza vaccination. The sample's time point: 2015-2016 season, pre-vaccination. Clones were sequenced by immunoSEQ multiplex PCR, and TCRdb holds only the in-frame ones, with some missing. The table has roughly 1,200 clones, over 75% seen once. The sample in question was CXCR5+ CD38+ circulating T follicular helper cells from blood, obtained on the day of influenza vaccination. As for subset: circulating Tfh, non-naive CD4+CXCR5+PD-1+ (ICOS+CD38+ or ICOS-CD38-). The receptors were sampled from an adult who received the influenza vaccine.

This chain links TRBV11-1 with TRBJ1-6; 8 bases are shared with TRBD1. Germline CDR1 is SGHAT and CDR2 is FQDESV (reference sequence). This CDR3 is 14 amino acids long. After removal of 5 bases from V and 9 bases from J, the junction contained 6 bases not matched to a gene. CDR3 DNA: TGTGCCAGCAGCCTTAACAGGGGGAGTTCACCCCTCCACTTT. Encoded protein: CASSLNRGSSPLHF.

CDR3 coding DNA: TGTGCCAGCAGCTTGATGGGGGGGCCAACAGATACGCAGTATTTT. Amino acid sequence: CASSLMGGPTDTQYF. The chain joins TRBV7-2 to TRBJ2-3; possibly TRBD2 for D (7 bases). In germline, CDR1 is SGHTA, CDR2 FQGNSA. The ends were cut back, 3 bases at V and 3 bases at J, with 13 bases in the middle. The CDR3 loop spans 15 amino acids.

The V and J genes are TRBV18 and TRBJ2-7; D gene ambiguous. The CDR3 runs 13 residues. V was clipped by 6 bases and J by 5 bases, with 14 bases between them. Germline values: CDR1 KGHSH, CDR2 LQKENI. This chain's CDR3 is CASSPTTDHEQYF. The CDR3 DNA is TGTGCCAGCTCCCCTACGACCGACCACGAGCAGTACTTC.

This clone was recorded a few times. The chain employs TRBV2 and TRBJ1-6; TRBD1 is a possible D gene (5 bases). From germline, CDR1 is SNHLY and CDR2 FYNNEI. The CDR3 consists of 15 residues. V shed 9 bases and J shed 7 bases, with 19 bases lying between them. CDR3 sequence (DNA): TGTGCCAGACGACAGTCGGTCATGACAAATTCACCCCTCCACTTT. Protein: CARRQSVMTNSPLHF.

This clone was detected a few times. The chain recombines TRBV30 with TRBJ1-5, with no clear D. This CDR3 region has 15 residues. Looked up from germline, CDR1 is GTSNPN and CDR2 is SVGIG (reference sequence). V lost 2 bases, J lost 6 bases, and 17 bases lay in between. CDR3 sequence reads: CAWSPPLAFGQPQHF. CDR3 nucleotides: TGTGCCTGGAGTCCCCCCCTTGCGTTCGGTCAGCCCCAGCATTTT.

CDR3 DNA sequence: TGTGCCTGGAATCATCGGGGGCAAGAGACCCAGTACTTC. This encodes CAWNHRGQETQYF. V is TRBV30 and J is TRBJ2-5; a possible D gene is TRBD2 (6 bases). There are 13 residues in the CDR3. V was clipped by 4 bases and J by 2 bases, with 11 bases between them. CDR1 GTSNPN and CDR2 SVGIG come from the germline V gene (reference sequence).

The rearrangement links TRBV30 to TRBJ2-3, with 7 bases that match TRBD1. This CDR3 has 14 amino acids. With 5 bases clipped from V and 8 bases from J, the junction kept 13 bases outside the gene matches. Germline loops: CDR1 GTSNPN, CDR2 SVGIG (reference sequence). CDR3 sequence: CAWGSGTASATQYF. In DNA form, the CDR3 reads TGTGCCTGGGGATCCGGGACAGCGTCGGCTACGCAGTATTTT.

The chain recombines TRBV28 with TRBJ2-7, with D possibly being TRBD1 (5 bases). The CDR3 is 17 residues long. Trimming took 2 bases from V and 7 from J, leaving 24 bases between them. Germline CDR1 is MDHEN and CDR2 is SYDVKM. The CDR3 spells CASSLSRAGIKVREQYF. In nucleotides, the CDR3 is TGTGCCAGCAGTTTAAGTCGGGCAGGGATTAAGGTGAGGGAGCAGTACTTC.

The chain recombines TRBV7-2 with TRBJ2-3; D is ambiguous. Per the germline V gene, CDR1 is SGHTA and CDR2 is FQGNSA. The CDR3 loop spans 13 amino acids. V lost 5 bases, J lost 3 bases, and 9 bases lay in between. CDR3: CASSLERTDTQYF. DNA of the CDR3: TGTGCCAGCAGCCTCGAACGGACAGATACGCAGTATTTT. Supplemented by reference TRBV7-2 and TRBJ2-3, the full variable domain reads GAGVSQSPSNKVTEKGKDVELRCDPISGHTALYWYRQSLGQGLEFLIYFQGNSAPDKSGLPSDRFSAERTGGSVSTLTIQRTQQEDSAVYLCASSLERTDTQYFGPGTRLTVL.

The rearrangement uses TRBV2 and TRBJ2-7; 9 nucleotides align to TRBD1. V lost 4 bases, J lost 6 bases, and 10 bases stayed unmatched. The CDR3 is made up of 15 amino acids. Germline-derived CDR1 and CDR2 are SNHLY and FYNNEI. The CDR3 bases are TGTGCCAGCAGTGCGGCGGACGACAGGGGGGTCGAGCAGTACTTC. The encoded protein is CASSAADDRGVEQYF.

The chain recombines TRBV9 with TRBJ1-4; no clear D. V lost 2 bases and J 7 bases, leaving 18 bases between the germline ends. This CDR3 contains 16 residues. CDR1 SGDLS and CDR2 YYNGEE come from the germline V gene. CDR3 sequence reads: CASSVGPTVGGEKLFF. The CDR3 coding sequence is TGTGCCAGCAGCGTGGGCCCTACAGTGGGCGGTGAAAAACTGTTTTTT.

The chain employs TRBV30 and TRBJ1-1; TRBD1 is a possible D gene (6 bases). V gave up 3 bases and J gave up 0 bases, with 17 bases separating them. Germline CDR1 is GTSNPN and CDR2 is SVGIG (reference sequence). This CDR3 has 16 amino acids. CDR3 nucleotides: TGTGCCTGGAGCCAGGGGCTCTCGGCCTTGAACACTGAAGCTTTCTTT. This codes for CAWSQGLSALNTEAFF.

The J gene is TRBJ1-5, the V gene TRBV30; D is perhaps TRBD1 (5 bases). The V and J ends lost 0 bases and 3 bases respectively, with 9 bases between them. From germline, CDR1 is GTSNPN and CDR2 SVGIG (reference sequence). The CDR3 is 14 amino acids. CDR3: CAWSVPGNNQPQHF. The CDR3 region has the DNA TGTGCCTGGAGTGTACCAGGGAACAATCAGCCCCAGCATTTT.

The chain recombines TRBV2 with TRBJ1-6; no firm D call. The CDR3 totals 13 residues. Per germline, CDR1 SNHLY and CDR2 FYNNEI. V was clipped by 5 bases and J by 6 bases, with 8 bases between them. The DNA for the CDR3 is TGTGCCAGCAGTTACCAGTTTAATTCACCCCTCCACTTT. Protein sequence: CASSYQFNSPLHF. The variable domain in full, completed from reference TRBV2 and TRBJ1-6, reads EPEVTQTPSHQVTQMGQEVILRCVPISNHLYFYWYRQILGQKVEFLVSFYNNEISEKSEIFDDQFSVERPDGSNFTLKIRSTKLEDSAMYFCASSYQFNSPLHFGNGTRLTVT.

The chain has TRBV5-1 and TRBJ1-1; TRBD1 might be the D (6 bases). Germline CDR1 reads SGHRS; CDR2 reads YFSETQ. This CDR3 comprises 14 residues. V dropped 4 bases and J dropped 3 bases, with 13 bases sitting between them. Here the CDR3 reads CASSRQDADTEAFF. For the CDR3, the DNA is TGCGCCAGCAGCAGACAGGATGCGGACACTGAAGCTTTCTTT.

Only a few counts were recorded for this clone. The rearrangement joins TRBV19 to TRBJ2-7; the match to TRBD2 covers 7 bases. J was trimmed by 3 bases and V by 5 bases; bases with no gene match: 7. Germline loops: CDR1 LNHDA, CDR2 SQIVND (reference sequence). This CDR3 spans 14 amino acids. CDR3 nucleotide sequence: TGTGCCAGTAGTCTCATCGGGGGGAACTACGAGCAGTACTTC. It encodes CASSLIGGNYEQYF.

The genes are TRBV2 and TRBJ1-6, with 7 bases that match TRBD1. CDR3 length: 16 amino acids. V lost 7 bases and J lost 0; bases outside the gene matches: 6. Per germline, CDR1 SNHLY and CDR2 FYNNEI. CDR3 amino acids: CASIRQGTSYNSPLHF. CDR3 bases: TGTGCCAGCATCCGACAGGGTACCTCCTATAATTCACCCCTCCACTTT.

This clone was found once. The gene calls are TRBV27 and TRBJ1-4, with D perhaps TRBD1 (6 bases). Germline-derived CDR1 and CDR2 are MNHEY and SMNVEV (reference sequence). CDR3 size: 17 residues. V was cut by 2 bases and J by 5 bases, with 18 bases left in between. The CDR3 region is CASSLRHGRGLNEKLFF. The CDR3 DNA is TGTGCCAGCAGTTTACGGCACGGAAGGGGGTTAAATGAAAAACTGTTTTTT.

The rearrangement links TRBV2 to TRBJ2-5, with TRBD1 as a possible D gene (6 bases). From germline, CDR1 is SNHLY and CDR2 FYNNEI. V was trimmed by 1 base and J by 1 base, leaving 13 bases between them. This CDR3 has 16 residues. The CDR3 DNA reads TGTGCCAGCAGTGAAGGGTTGGGACAAACCCAAGAGACCCAGTACTTC. It is translated as CASSEGLGQTQETQYF.

This sequence joins TRBV11-3 and TRBJ1-1, with TRBD1 identical over 7 bases. Germline V CDR1 and CDR2: SGHNT, YENEEA. V lost 3 bases to trimming and J lost 6 bases; unmatched junction nucleotides: 10. The CDR3 contains 15 residues. The CDR3 DNA reads TGTGCCAGCAGCTTGAGAGGGGGCTTAGGGGCTGAAGCTTTCTTT. Translated, it gives CASSLRGGLGAEAFF.

This chain joins TRBV28 and TRBJ2-1; TRBD2 is a possible D gene (5 bases). V was cut by 8 bases and J by 1 base, with 24 bases left in between. CDR1 MDHEN and CDR2 SYDVKM come from the germline V gene. The CDR3 length is 18 residues. This CDR3 is CASPSSGGSPMSYNEQFF. For the CDR3, the DNA is TGTGCCAGCCCTTCGTCCGGCGGGTCCCCTATGTCCTACAATGAGCAGTTCTTC.

The rearrangement joins TRBV21-1 to TRBJ1-5. TRBV21-1 is reported as a pseudogene. The CDR3 contains 17 residues. CDR3 amino acids: CASRGFIATLHHQPQHF. CDR3 DNA sequence: TGTGCCAGCAGGGGGTTTATAGCTACATTGCATCATCAGCCCCAGCATTTT.

This clone was picked up one time. V is TRBV7-3 and J is TRBJ2-2; D unclear. The CDR3 consists of 12 residues. V was trimmed by 4 bases and J by 2 bases, leaving 2 bases between them. Per germline, CDR1 SGHTA and CDR2 FQGTGA. CDR3 in DNA: TGTGCCAGCAGCTCTAACACCGGGGAGCTGTTTTTT. This translates into CASSSNTGELFF. The complete variable domain, with remaining parts taken from reference TRBV7-3 and TRBJ2-2, reads GAGVSQTPSNKVTEKGKYVELRCDPISGHTALYWYRQSLGQGPEFLIYFQGTGAADDSGLPNDRFFAVRPEGSVSTLKIQRTERGDSAVYLCASSSNTGELFFGEGSRLTVL.

This clone was observed a handful of times. The chain recombines TRBV2 with TRBJ1-1, with D unresolved. V lost 0 bases to trimming and J lost 7 bases, with 9 bases between them. The V gene's germline CDR1 is SNHLY and CDR2 FYNNEI. This CDR3 has 13 amino acids. This chain's CDR3 is CASSEAGHGEAFF. The CDR3 DNA sequence: TGTGCCAGCAGTGAAGCCGGGCATGGTGAAGCTTTCTTT.

This clone appeared a few times. The chain carries TRBV6-4 and TRBJ1-5; D not certain. V lost 4 bases and J lost 8, with 6 bases in between. Germline V gene sequence: CDR1 MRHNA, CDR2 SNTAGT. CDR3 length equals 11 residues. The CDR3 DNA reads as TGTGCCAGCAGTGGAGATGAGCCCCAGCATTTT. This codes for CASSGDEPQHF.

V and J are TRBV6-1 and TRBJ2-2; D gene uncertain. The CDR3 has 11 amino acids. The germline V gene has CDR1 MNHNS and CDR2 SASEGT. The ends were cut back, 9 bases at V and 5 bases at J, with 7 bases in the middle. The CDR3, as DNA: TGTGCCAGTAGCCGGACCGGGGAGCTGTTTTTT. Translation: CASSRTGELFF.

This clone was observed a single time. This chain joins TRBV2 and TRBJ1-2; TRBD1 matches 11 bases. The trim removed 8 bases at V and 0 bases at J, leaving 5 bases unmatched. Germline V gene data show CDR1 as SNHLY and CDR2 as FYNNEI. This CDR3 region has 15 residues. The CDR3 DNA sequence: TGTGCCAGCCTCGCGGGACAGGGGGCTAACTATGGCTACACCTTC. This translates into CASLAGQGANYGYTF.

The chain links TRBV9 to TRBJ2-7, with 12 nucleotides matching TRBD1. Germline V gives CDR1 SGDLS, CDR2 YYNGEE. J gave up 6 bases and V 4 bases, and 17 bases lay outside the gene matches. The CDR3 is 18 residues long. The CDR3 nucleotides read TGTGCCAGCAGCCCATCGGGACAGGGGGCGCGTTTAAACCTCGAGCAGTACTTC. Its translation: CASSPSGQGARLNLEQYF.